This T cell receptor (beta chain) is from a study of identical twins. Template switching added a universal primer binding site, and final cDNA carried unique molecular identifiers. Using its own MiXCR run on the 5' RACE reads, TCRdb lists one record per CDR3 protein. This table holds more than 600,000 distinct CDR3 sequences, 18% found once. As regards this clonotype: Antigen: not known.

Study outcomes and limitations: Models underestimated how often monozygotic twins shared out-of-frame TCR alpha.

The V gene's germline CDR1 is SEHNR and CDR2 FQNEAQ (reference sequence). Trimming stripped 6 bases from V and 6 bases from J, with 18 bases between. The CDR3 is 14 residues long. This same sample was also taken into another study, of T cells expressing NK-cell markers.

The chain carries TRBV7-9 and TRBJ2-7; D may be TRBD2 (7 bases). The clonotype comes from a woman aged 18-29 years in good health. Input material: PBMCs. The CDR3 nucleotides are TGTGCCAGCAGAATACAGGGCCGGGAGGCCGAGCAGTACTTC. The encoded protein is CASRIQGREAEQYF.